This entry describes one TCR beta chain. The data derive from a study of T cell changes during pregnancy in multiple sclerosis. The CDR3 runs 15 residues. V shed 7 bases, J shed 1 base, and the junction held 7 bases outside the gene matches. The V gene's germline CDR1 is SGDLS and CDR2 YYNGEE. Generated by immunoSEQ multiplex PCR, the TCRdb table keeps only in-frame clones and is missing some. The top ten clones hold more than 1% of a sample with around 86,000 clones, roughly 93% of them seen once. This sequence joins TRBV9 and TRBJ2-1; 8 bases align to TRBD2. The origin of this receptor is a female donor with multiple sclerosis, enrolled in a pregnancy study. Sequenced material: peripheral blood, taken in the first trimester of pregnancy. The CDR3 nucleotides are TGTGCCAGCTCCTATACGGGGGGGTCCTACAATGAGCAGTTCTTC. Residues: CASSYTGGSYNEQFF.